These T cell receptor beta chains were read from a single sample in a study of blood T cell repertoires in COVID-19. Method: immunoSEQ multiplex PCR; TCRdb's copy keeps in-frame clones and lacks some. Here the sample spans 300,000 to 350,000 clones, around 90% being singletons. Sequencing input: peripheral blood. The receptor set was obtained from a man aged 25 to 40 with COVID-19, enrolled during active disease. Each CDR3 is given with its conserved first and last residue. Fields, in order: D gene, clone size, J gene, V gene, CDR3 protein, CDR3 DNA. The D gene is left open where the match is weak. Size is omitted from some rows. Given values are once, few, many or a class for expanded clones.

TRBD1 | once | TRBJ2-7 | TRBV6-5 | CASTGQGDEQYF | TGTGCCAGCACGGGACAGGGTGACGAGCAGTACTTC
- | - | TRBJ1-2 | TRBV9 | CASSGGAGVDGYTF | TGTGCCAGCAGCGGAGGGGCAGGGGTGGATGGCTACACCTTC
- | few | TRBJ2-1 | TRBV30 | CAWSVRGGAPYNEQFF | TGTGCCTGGAGTGTAAGGGGGGGGGCGCCTTACAATGAGCAGTTCTTC
- | few | TRBJ2-3 | TRBV6-2/TRBV6-3 | CASSFIADTQYF | TGTGCCAGCAGTTTTATTGCGGATACGCAGTATTTT
- | - | TRBJ2-4 | TRBV3-1/TRBV3-2 | CASSSQLAKNIQYF | TGTGCCAGCAGCTCACAGCTAGCCAAAAACATTCAGTACTTC
- | - | TRBJ1-2 | TRBV29-1 | CSAQRDRNYGYTF | TGCAGCGCCCAGCGGGACCGTAACTATGGCTACACCTTC
TRBD1 | - | TRBJ2-7 | TRBV9 | CASTPPHRGPRYEQYF | TGTGCCAGCACCCCCCCGCACAGGGGTCCACGGTACGAGCAGTACTTC
- | once | TRBJ2-7 | TRBV21-1 | CASSTTFSGGAYEQYF | TGTGCCAGCAGCACGACTTTTAGCGGGGGGGCTTACGAGCAGTACTTC
TRBD1 | - | TRBJ1-6 | TRBV18 | CASSELQGADNSPLHF | TGTGCCAGCTCAGAGCTACAGGGGGCCGACAACTCACCCCTCCACTTT
TRBD2 | - | TRBJ2-1 | TRBV6-4 | CASRPGGGRDEQFF | TGTGCCAGCCGTCCCGGCGGGGGGCGAGATGAGCAGTTCTTC
TRBD1 | - | TRBJ2-5 | TRBV7-3 | CASSLHGTGQETQYF | TGTGCCAGCAGCTTACATGGGACAGGGCAAGAGACCCAGTACTTC
TRBD1 | once | TRBJ1-3 | TRBV18 | CASSPKGLTGGFGNTIYF | TGTGCCAGCTCACCAAAGGGCCTGACAGGGGGCTTTGGAAACACCATATATTTT
- | - | TRBJ1-5 | TRBV6-5 | CASSYGSQPQHF | TGTGCCAGCAGTTACGGCTCTCAGCCCCAGCATTTT
TRBD2 | - | TRBJ2-3 | TRBV28 | CASRLSGSLSTDTQYF | TGTGCCAGCAGACTTAGCGGGAGTCTTAGCACAGATACGCAGTATTTT
- | - | TRBJ2-7 | TRBV9 | CARVRLQLAYEQYF | TGTGCCAGGGTCCGCCTGCAGCTAGCCTACGAGCAGTACTTC
TRBD2 | - | TRBJ2-1 | TRBV5-4 | CASSPGLDEGPDNEQFF | TGTGCCAGCAGCCCGGGACTAGATGAGGGGCCCGACAATGAGCAGTTCTTC
TRBD1 | - | TRBJ2-5 | TRBV10-3 | CAISESDRGETQYF | TGTGCCATCAGTGAGTCAGACAGGGGGGAGACCCAGTACTTC
- | - | TRBJ2-1 | TRBV20-1 | CSASRSSYNEQFF | TGCAGTGCTAGTCGGAGCTCCTACAATGAGCAGTTCTTC
TRBD1 | - | TRBJ1-6 | TRBV27 | CASSRDRGRYSPLHF | TGTGCCAGCAGCAGAGACAGGGGGCGTTATTCACCCCTCCACTTT
TRBD2 | few | TRBJ2-1 | TRBV7-9 | CASSSSPGLVYNEQFF | TGTGCCAGCAGCTCTTCACCGGGACTAGTCTACAATGAGCAGTTCTTC
TRBD2 | - | TRBJ2-1 | TRBV4-1 | CASNHGGSSYNEQFF | TGCGCCAGCAACCACGGCGGGAGCTCCTACAATGAGCAGTTCTTC
TRBD2 | once | TRBJ2-7 | TRBV2 | CASTISGKSSYEQYF | TGTGCCAGCACCATTAGCGGGAAGAGCTCCTACGAGCAGTACTTC
TRBD1 | - | TRBJ2-5 | TRBV7-2 | CASSYAPGQGQTQYF | TGTGCCAGCAGCTATGCACCGGGACAGGGACAGACCCAGTACTTC
- | - | TRBJ2-7 | TRBV28 | CASSRADSHDFYEQYF | TGTGCCAGCAGCCGTGCTGACAGCCATGACTTTTACGAGCAGTACTTC
- | - | TRBJ2-3 | TRBV9 | CASSVVGRGSTDTQYF | TGTGCCAGCAGCGTAGTCGGCAGGGGTAGCACAGATACGCAGTATTTT
- | - | TRBJ1-2 | TRBV6-5 | CASSPGAGYTF | TGTGCCAGCAGCCCAGGGGCTGGCTACACCTTC
- | once | TRBJ1-6 | TRBV11-3 | CASSLDYHSPLHF | TGTGCCAGCAGTCTGGACTATCATTCACCCCTCCACTTT
- | - | TRBJ1-1 | TRBV11-2 | CASSLPGVPEAFF | TGTGCCAGCAGCTTACCGGGGGTTCCTGAAGCTTTCTTT